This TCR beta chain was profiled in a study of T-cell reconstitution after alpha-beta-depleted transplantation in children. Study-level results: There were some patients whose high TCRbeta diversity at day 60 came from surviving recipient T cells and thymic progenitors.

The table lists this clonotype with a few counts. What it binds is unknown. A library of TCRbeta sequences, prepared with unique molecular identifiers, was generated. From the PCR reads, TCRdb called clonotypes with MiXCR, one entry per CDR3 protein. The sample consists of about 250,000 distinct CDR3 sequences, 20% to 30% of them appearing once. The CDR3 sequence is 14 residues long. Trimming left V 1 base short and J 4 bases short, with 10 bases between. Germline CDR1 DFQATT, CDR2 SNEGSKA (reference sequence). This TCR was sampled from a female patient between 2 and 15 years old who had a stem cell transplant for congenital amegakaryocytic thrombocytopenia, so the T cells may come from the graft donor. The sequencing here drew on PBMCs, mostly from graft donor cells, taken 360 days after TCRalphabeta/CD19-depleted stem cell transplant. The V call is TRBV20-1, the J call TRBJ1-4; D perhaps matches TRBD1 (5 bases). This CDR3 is CSARVLGDNEKLFF. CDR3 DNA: TGCAGTGCTAGAGTGTTAGGGGATAATGAAAAACTGTTTTTT.